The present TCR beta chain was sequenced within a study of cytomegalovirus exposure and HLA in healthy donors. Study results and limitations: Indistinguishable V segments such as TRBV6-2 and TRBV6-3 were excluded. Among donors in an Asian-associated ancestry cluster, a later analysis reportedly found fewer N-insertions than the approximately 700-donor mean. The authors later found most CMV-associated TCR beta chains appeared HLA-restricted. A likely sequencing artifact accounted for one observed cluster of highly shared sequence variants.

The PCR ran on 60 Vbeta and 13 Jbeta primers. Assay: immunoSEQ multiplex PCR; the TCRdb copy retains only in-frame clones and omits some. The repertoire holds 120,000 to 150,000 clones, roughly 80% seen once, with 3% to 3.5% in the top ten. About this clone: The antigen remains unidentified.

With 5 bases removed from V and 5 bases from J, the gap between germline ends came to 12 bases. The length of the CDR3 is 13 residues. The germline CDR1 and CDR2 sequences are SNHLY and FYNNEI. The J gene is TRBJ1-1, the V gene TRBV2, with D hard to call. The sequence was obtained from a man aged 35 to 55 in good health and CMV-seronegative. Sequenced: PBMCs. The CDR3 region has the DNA TGTGCCAGCAGTAAAATTGGGAGGACTGAAGCTTTCTTT. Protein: CASSKIGRTEAFF. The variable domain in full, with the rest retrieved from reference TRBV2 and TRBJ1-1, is EPEVTQTPSHQVTQMGQEVILRCVPISNHLYFYWYRQILGQKVEFLVSFYNNEISEKSEIFDDQFSVERPDGSNFTLKIRSTKLEDSAMYFCASSKIGRTEAFFGQGTRLTVV.